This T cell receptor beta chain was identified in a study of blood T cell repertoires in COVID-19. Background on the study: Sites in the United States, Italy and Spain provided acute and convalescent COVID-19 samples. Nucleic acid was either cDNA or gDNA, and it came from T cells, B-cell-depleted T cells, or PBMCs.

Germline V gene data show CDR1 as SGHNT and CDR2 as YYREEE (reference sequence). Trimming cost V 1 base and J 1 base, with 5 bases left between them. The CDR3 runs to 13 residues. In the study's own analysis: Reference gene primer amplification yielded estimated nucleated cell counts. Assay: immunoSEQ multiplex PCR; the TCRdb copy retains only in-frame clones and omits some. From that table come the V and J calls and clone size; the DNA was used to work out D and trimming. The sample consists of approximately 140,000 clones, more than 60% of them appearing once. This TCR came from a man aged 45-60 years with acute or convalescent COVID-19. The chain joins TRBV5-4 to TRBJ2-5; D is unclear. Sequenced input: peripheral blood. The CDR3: CASSLNLQETQYF. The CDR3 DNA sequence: TGTGCCAGCAGCTTGAATCTCCAAGAGACCCAGTACTTC.